Following are 23 T cell receptor beta chains from one sample sequenced in a study of molecular identifiers for immune sequencing clone quantification. TCRdb redid the calling of the PCR reads with MiXCR, one entry per CDR3 protein. This sample has over 600,000 distinct CDR3 sequences, with just under 20% found just once. Material: naive CD8+ T cells from blood, with Jurkat cell RNA spiked in. Subset here: FACS-sorted CD8+CD4-CCR7+CD45RA+ naive T cells. These receptors were taken from a human donor in good health. Some libraries in this study had Jurkat cell RNA spiked in.

The V call is TRBV12-3 or TRBV12-4, the J call TRBJ2-7, with 12 bases lining up with TRBD2. V lost 1 base and J lost 6; bases outside the gene matches: 7. There are 16 residues in the CDR3. The chain's CDR3 is CASSLESSGRVCEQYF. The CDR3 DNA reads TGTGCCAGCAGTTTAGAGTCTAGCGGGAGGGTTTGCGAGCAGTACTTC.

This clonotype has ten or more counts. This sequence joins TRBV27 and TRBJ2-3; no definite D call. Trimming stripped 8 bases from V and 1 base from J, with 13 bases between. The CDR3 is made up of 14 amino acids. Germline-derived CDR1 and CDR2 are MNHEY and SMNVEV (reference sequence). CDR3 DNA: TGTGCCAGCCTTGGATTATCGGGCACAGATACGCAGTATTTT. Translation gives CASLGLSGTDTQYF.

V usage is TRBV7-9 and J usage is TRBJ1-6, with D hard to call. The germline gives CDR1 SEHNR, CDR2 FQNEAQ (reference sequence). Deletions cut 5 bases from V and 12 bases from J, with 17 bases between. The CDR3 loop spans 14 amino acids. The CDR3, as DNA: TGTGCCAGCAGCCCTCTCGCGGGCTTCGAACCCCTCCACTTT. This encodes CASSPLAGFEPLHF.

This clonotype was seen many times. CDR3 loop: CASSYSTGRGYEQYF. In DNA form, the CDR3 reads TGTGCCAGCAGTTACTCAACGGGGAGGGGATACGAGCAGTACTTC. J is TRBJ2-7 and V is TRBV6-5, with 7 bases identical to TRBD2. V trimming: 0 bases; J trimming: 4 bases; junction bases outside the gene matches: 6. The CDR3 consists of 15 residues. Germline V gives CDR1 MNHEY, CDR2 SVGAGI.

In its sample, this clonotype was seen many times. The chain joins TRBV24-1 to TRBJ2-2, with 8 bases aligning to TRBD2. The CDR3 is 19 amino acids. The V gene's germline CDR1 is KGHDR and CDR2 SFDVKD. V lost 3 bases to trimming and J lost 5 bases; unmatched junction nucleotides: 16. The CDR3 here is CATSDTPPGGRYFTGELFF. As DNA, the CDR3 is TGTGCCACCAGTGATACGCCTCCCGGCGGGAGGTATTTTACCGGGGAGCTGTTTTTT.

This clonotype has more than one count but fewer than ten. CDR3 protein: CASSPAAWESEQYF. The CDR3 DNA follows: TGTGCCAGCAGCCCCGCGGCATGGGAGAGCGAGCAGTACTTC. The V call is TRBV12-3 or TRBV12-4, the J call TRBJ2-7, with a weak D call TRBD2 (5 bases). V lost 6 bases, J lost 6 bases, and 18 bases lay in between. The CDR3 is 14 amino acids.

This clonotype showed up many times. The chain employs TRBV7-2 and TRBJ2-3, with TRBD2 matching 11 bases. Germline loops: CDR1 SGHTA, CDR2 FQGNSA. Germline trimming cut 5 bases from V and 4 bases from J; bases unmatched to any gene: 8. The CDR3 covers 16 residues. The CDR3 sequence: CASSATSGGFPDTQYF. CDR3 sequence (DNA): TGTGCCAGCAGCGCAACTAGCGGGGGTTTTCCAGATACGCAGTATTTT.

The gene calls are TRBV7-2 and TRBJ2-5, with D possibly TRBD2 on 6 matching bases. CDR3 length equals 15 residues. Germline-derived CDR1 and CDR2 are SGHTA and FQGNSA. The germline V and J ends were trimmed by 5 bases and 5 bases, with 18 bases remaining between them. The DNA of the CDR3 is TGTGCCAGCAGCCCCCGGTGGGAGGTAGAGGAGACCCAGTACTTC. This gives the protein CASSPRWEVEETQYF. The full variable domain, rest sourced from reference TRBV7-2 and TRBJ2-5, is GAGVSQSPSNKVTEKGKDVELRCDPISGHTALYWYRQSLGQGLEFLIYFQGNSAPDKSGLPSDRFSAERTGGSVSTLTIQRTQQEDSAVYLCASSPRWEVEETQYFGPGTRLLVL.

This clonotype was detected a few times. This chain uses TRBV4-1 with TRBJ1-2; D unclear. CDR3 length: 15 amino acids. The germline gives CDR1 MGHRA, CDR2 YSYEKL. Trimming took off 0 bases at V and 1 base at J, with 9 bases between the two ends. CDR3 sequence: CASSQDNNLNYGYTF. The DNA of the CDR3 is TGCGCCAGCAGCCAAGATAACAACCTTAACTATGGCTACACCTTC.

This chain uses TRBV27 with TRBJ2-7; D not certain. Deletions cut 5 bases from V and 0 bases from J, with 14 bases between. The CDR3 has 15 residues. Germline assignment: CDR1 MNHEY and CDR2 SMNVEV (reference sequence). CDR3 nucleotide sequence: TGTGCCAGCAGTCCCCTTGGCCCGACCTCCTACGAGCAGTACTTC. Translation gives CASSPLGPTSYEQYF.

For this clonotype: This likely comes from a read error, as the CDR3 has no conserved phenylalanine or tryptophan at its end. The CDR3 DNA follows: TGTGCCAGCAGCTTAGATGTCGGCGAAGCAGGGAATCAGCCCCAGCATCTT. Translated: CASSLDVGEAGNQPQHL. The chain combines TRBV7-9 with TRBJ1-5, with D possibly matching TRBD1 (5 bases). Germline V gene data show CDR1 as SEHNR and CDR2 as FQNEAQ (reference sequence). The V gene lost 1 base and the J gene lost 4 bases, with 17 bases spanning the gap. The CDR3 has 17 amino acids.

This clonotype has just a few counts. V usage is TRBV28 and J usage is TRBJ2-1; TRBD2 agrees at 11 bases. This CDR3 has 12 amino acids. V shed 2 bases and J 14 bases; nucleotides not matched to a gene: 2. CDR1 and CDR2 from the germline V gene are MDHEN and SYDVKM. The CDR3 coding sequence is TGTGCCAGCAGTTTAATGACTAGCGGGAAGTTCTTC. It translates to CASSLMTSGKFF.

This clonotype showed up many times. The chain is built from TRBV5-1 and TRBJ1-1; D is ambiguous. The length of the CDR3 is 13 residues. The V end lost 4 bases, the J end lost 0 bases, and 7 bases lay between the germline ends. Per germline, CDR1 SGHRS and CDR2 YFSETQ. The CDR3 bases are TGCGCCAGCAGCGGGCTTTTGAACACTGAAGCTTTCTTT. This translates into CASSGLLNTEAFF.

This clonotype appeared a few times. This chain links TRBV27 with TRBJ1-1; the D is unclear. The germline V gene has CDR1 MNHEY and CDR2 SMNVEV (reference sequence). The CDR3 loop spans 14 amino acids. Trimming removed 8 bases at V and 6 bases at J, with 19 bases between. The CDR3 protein is CASSQEGTLAEAFF. DNA for the CDR3: TGTGCCAGCTCACAAGAGGGTACGTTGGCTGAAGCTTTCTTT.

This clonotype has at least ten counts. The V call is TRBV24-1, the J call TRBJ1-5, with 10 bases that match TRBD1. The length of the CDR3 is 16 residues. The V gene's germline CDR1 is KGHDR and CDR2 SFDVKD. The junction had 11 bases not matched to a gene; V was cut back by 6 bases and J by 7 bases. CDR3 coding DNA: TGTGCCACCAGTAGGTCATGGACAGGGGGAATCCAGCCCCAGCATTTT. It codes for CATSRSWTGGIQPQHF.

This clonotype occurred many times. The chain is built from TRBV6-2 or TRBV6-3 and TRBJ2-7, with a tentative D call TRBD1 (6 bases). This CDR3 has 15 amino acids. The V end lost 2 bases, the J end lost 2 bases, and 13 bases lay between the germline ends. Germline values: CDR1 MNHEY, CDR2 SVGEGT. This CDR3 is CASSYLKQGTYEQYF. CDR3 sequence (DNA): TGTGCCAGCAGTTACCTAAAACAGGGAACCTACGAGCAGTACTTC.

This clonotype was seen many times. The chain has TRBV20-1 and TRBJ2-7; 11 bases agree with TRBD2. CDR1 is DFQATT, CDR2 SNEGSKA, per germline (reference sequence). The CDR3 has 16 residues. The trim removed 5 bases at V and 3 bases at J, leaving 12 bases unmatched. Here the CDR3 reads CSALDLAGGLIYEQYF. Here the CDR3 DNA reads TGCAGTGCTCTAGATCTAGCGGGAGGCTTAATCTACGAGCAGTACTTC.

In regard to this clonotype: This may come from a read error, since a much larger clone is one base off. This chain connects TRBV20-1 to TRBJ2-7; weak D call: TRBD1 (5 bases). Looked up from germline, CDR1 is DFQATT and CDR2 is SNEGSKA (reference sequence). The CDR3 extends over 14 amino acids. The V end was cut by 5 bases, the J end by 0 bases, with 14 bases between. The CDR3 is CSAEILDSSYEQYF. CDR3 DNA sequence: TGCAGTGCTGAGATTTTAGACAGCTCCTACGAGCAGTACTTC.

This clonotype was picked up many times. J is TRBJ2-7 and V is TRBV7-8, with D perhaps matching TRBD1 or TRBD2 (5 bases each). V shed 1 base and J shed 3 bases, with 13 bases lying between them. From germline, CDR1 is SGHVS and CDR2 FQNEAQ. The CDR3 covers 15 residues. Here the CDR3 DNA reads TGTGCCAGCAGCTTAGAAGTCACAGGACTCTACGAGCAGTACTTC. Translating it yields CASSLEVTGLYEQYF.

This clonotype was observed a few times. V usage is TRBV5-1 and J usage is TRBJ2-7, with TRBD1 matching 8 bases. The V and J ends lost 3 bases and 0 bases, in that order; junction bases with no gene match: 8. CDR1 and CDR2 (germline): SGHRS, YFSETQ. The CDR3 covers 16 residues. The CDR3 sequence: CASSSGQGMSSYEQYF. The CDR3 DNA reads TGCGCCAGCAGCTCCGGACAGGGCATGAGCTCCTACGAGCAGTACTTC.

Many counts were recorded for this clonotype. This chain joins TRBV13 and TRBJ2-7, with D possibly being TRBD1 (5 bases). Germline CDR1 and CDR2: PRHDT and FYEKMQ (reference sequence). V was trimmed by 4 bases and J by 5 bases, leaving 15 bases between them. This CDR3 is 14 amino acids long. The CDR3 here is CASSSETDPNEQYF. Here the CDR3 DNA reads TGTGCCAGCAGCTCGGAGACAGACCCCAACGAGCAGTACTTC.

This clonotype was recorded once. A read error may explain this, as a much larger clone is one base away. The CDR3 here is CASSLWDGGDHEQYF. The CDR3 coding sequence is TGTGCCAGCAGTTTGTGGGACGGGGGTGACCACGAGCAGTACTTC. The V gene is TRBV12-3 or TRBV12-4, the J gene TRBJ2-7, with D tentatively TRBD2 (6 bases). The V end lost 3 bases, the J end lost 5 bases, and 17 bases lay between the germline ends. The CDR3 runs to 15 residues.

Ten or more counts support this clonotype. The chain employs TRBV29-1 and TRBJ2-3; possibly TRBD1 for D (5 bases). The CDR3 length is 15 residues. V lost 1 base to trimming and J lost 0 bases, with 11 bases between them. Germline V gene sequence: CDR1 SQVTM, CDR2 ANQGSEA. The CDR3 DNA reads TGCAGCGTTGAAGGGACACCGACTAGCACAGATACGCAGTATTTT. As protein: CSVEGTPTSTDTQYF.